What follows is one TCR beta chain and its context. Its antigen is as yet unknown. PCR employed 60 Vbeta and 13 Jbeta primers. Per the study methods: Later reanalysis found 75 million to 95 million unique TCR beta chains, around 9.9 million of them shared. Only in-frame clones appear in the TCRdb table, and some are missing; sequencing was by immunoSEQ multiplex PCR. For V, J and clone size, that table is used; D and trimming come from the DNA. The sample carries some 90,000 clones, more than 60% recorded once. The sample originates from a study of cytomegalovirus exposure and HLA in healthy donors. Study observations and caveats: Most TCR beta V segments were productive about 87% or about 30% of the time in an earlier analysis. In a later analysis, compared with equally common non-associated chains, HLA-associated beta chains were more expanded. Later analysis associated a missense DCLRE1C variant with TCR beta V- and J-gene trimming.

V gave up 0 bases and J gave up 2 bases, with 5 bases separating them. The CDR3 sequence is 13 residues long. The germline CDR1 and CDR2 sequences are SGHNT and YYREEE (reference sequence). The sample taken for sequencing was PBMCs. This clonotype was sampled from a man aged 45 to 65 in good health and CMV-seronegative. This chain links TRBV5-4 with TRBJ2-5; D is undetermined. CDR3 region: CASSLAQQETQYF. In DNA form, the CDR3 reads TGTGCCAGCAGCTTGGCCCAGCAAGAGACCCAGTACTTC.